What follows are 21 T cell receptor beta chains derived from one specimen sequenced in a study of blood T cell repertoires in COVID-19. Profiling relied on immunoSEQ multiplex PCR, and the TCRdb table lists in-frame clones only, not all of them. The table has nearly 350,000 clones, 88% seen once. The sequenced material came from peripheral blood. The receptors stem from a woman aged 70-85 years with COVID-19, enrolled during active disease.

The chain combines TRBV9 with TRBJ1-5; weak D call: TRBD1 (5 bases). Trimming removed 4 bases at V and 4 bases at J, with 12 bases between. Germline CDR1 and CDR2: SGDLS and YYNGEE. CDR3 length: 14 residues. The CDR3: CASSRGHANQPQHF. The CDR3 nucleotides are TGTGCCAGCAGCCGAGGACACGCAAATCAGCCCCAGCATTTT.

V gene TRBV27 combines with J gene TRBJ2-7, with D possibly being TRBD2 (6 bases). This CDR3 contains 12 residues. Germline V lookup: CDR1 MNHEY, CDR2 SMNVEV (reference sequence). Trimming shortened V by 2 bases and J by 5 bases, and 7 bases separated the two germline ends. CDR3 coding DNA: TGTGCCAGCAGTTTAGGGGGGAACGAGCAGTACTTC. This sequence encodes CASSLGGNEQYF.

V and J are TRBV7-8 and TRBJ2-5, with TRBD2 matching over 8 bases. The CDR3 is 16 amino acids. Trimming removed 9 bases from V and 5 bases from J; junction bases left unmatched: 17. The germline gives CDR1 SGHVS, CDR2 FQNEAQ. CDR3 sequence reads: CASSHPGLGSPETQYF. CDR3 nucleotide sequence: TGTGCCAGTTCCCACCCGGGACTAGGGTCCCCGGAGACCCAGTACTTC.

Only one count was recorded for this clone. V and J are TRBV28 and TRBJ1-2; 8 bases agree with TRBD1. The CDR3 loop spans 15 amino acids. V lost 4 bases, J lost 8 bases, and 12 bases stayed unmatched. Germline values: CDR1 MDHEN, CDR2 SYDVKM. The chain's CDR3 is CASSSTDRAFDGYTF. In nucleotides, the CDR3 is TGTGCCAGCAGTTCCACGGACAGGGCCTTCGACGGCTACACCTTC.

The chain joins TRBV2 to TRBJ2-7; D may be TRBD1 (7 bases). V was cut by 7 bases and J by 2 bases, with 18 bases left in between. The CDR3 totals 15 residues. From germline, CDR1 is SNHLY and CDR2 FYNNEI. The chain's CDR3 is CASTRGGGLAYEQYF. As DNA, the CDR3 is TGTGCCAGCACCCGTGGAGGGGGCCTGGCCTACGAGCAGTACTTC. Using reference TRBV2 and TRBJ2-7 for the parts outside the CDR3, the full variable domain is EPEVTQTPSHQVTQMGQEVILRCVPISNHLYFYWYRQILGQKVEFLVSFYNNEISEKSEIFDDQFSVERPDGSNFTLKIRSTKLEDSAMYFCASTRGGGLAYEQYFGPGTRLTVT.

The chain carries TRBV19 and TRBJ1-2, with D possibly TRBD1 on 5 matching bases. Trimming cost V 3 bases and J 4 bases, with 9 bases left between them. From germline, CDR1 is LNHDA and CDR2 SQIVND (reference sequence). The CDR3 spans 13 residues. CDR3: CASSIGAGYGYTF. Here the CDR3 DNA reads TGTGCCAGTAGTATTGGGGCTGGCTATGGCTACACCTTC.

The chain joins TRBV5-4 to TRBJ1-3; maybe TRBD1 (5 bases). The germline V gene encodes CDR1 SGHNT and CDR2 YYREEE (reference sequence). The CDR3 sequence is 15 residues long. V was clipped by 4 bases and J by 8 bases, with 19 bases between them. CDR3 residues: CASSLRQGQGDTIYF. CDR3 coding DNA: TGTGCCAGCAGCCTCCGACAAGGACAAGGGGACACCATATATTTT.

This clone was recorded a few times. In DNA form, the CDR3 reads TGTGCCAGTCAACAGGGGAATGAGCAGTTCTTC. It translates to CASQQGNEQFF. The gene calls are TRBV19 and TRBJ2-1; 7 nucleotides match TRBD1. CDR3 size: 11 residues. After removal of 8 bases from V and 7 bases from J, the junction contained 2 bases not matched to a gene. CDR1 is LNHDA and CDR2 is SQIVND in the germline V gene (reference sequence).

V gene TRBV19 combines with J gene TRBJ1-2, with 7 bases identical to TRBD1. The CDR3 has 15 residues. The V segment lost 5 bases and the J segment 5 bases; nucleotides outside the gene matches: 11. The germline gives CDR1 LNHDA, CDR2 SQIVND (reference sequence). The CDR3: CASSLTGAAYYGYTF. The DNA for the CDR3 is TGTGCCAGTAGTCTTACAGGGGCCGCCTATTATGGCTACACCTTC. The complete variable domain, with remaining parts taken from reference TRBV19 and TRBJ1-2, reads DGGITQSPKYLFRKEGQNVTLSCEQNLNHDAMYWYRQDPGQGLRLIYYSQIVNDFQKGDIAEGYSVSREKKESFPLTVTSAQKNPTAFYLCASSLTGAAYYGYTFGSGTRLTVV.

The chain couples TRBV11-2 to TRBJ2-1, with D tentatively TRBD2 (5 bases). V lost 5 bases to trimming and J lost 4 bases, with 9 bases between them. The CDR3 is 13 amino acids. Germline CDR1 is SGHAT and CDR2 is FQNNGV. The CDR3 nucleotides read TGTGCCAGCAGCCTAGCCGGGTACAATGAGCAGTTCTTC. It encodes CASSLAGYNEQFF.

V and J are TRBV10-1 and TRBJ2-4; 13 bases fit TRBD2. The germline V gene encodes CDR1 WNHNN and CDR2 SYGVQD (reference sequence). CDR3 length: 17 amino acids. Trimming took 6 bases from V and 0 from J; bases not matched to a gene: 5. The CDR3 spells CASRRGTSGVAKNIQYF. CDR3 nucleotide sequence: TGCGCCAGCAGGCGGGGGACTAGCGGGGTAGCCAAAAACATTCAGTACTTC.

This sequence joins TRBV6-6 and TRBJ1-1, with D hard to call. Germline assignment: CDR1 MNHNY and CDR2 SVGAGI (reference sequence). CDR3 size: 14 residues. Between the trimmed V and J ends, which lost 0 bases and 3 bases, there was a span of 8 bases. The CDR3 region has the DNA TGTGCCAGCAGTTACTCCGGGGTGGACACTGAAGCTTTCTTT. Translation: CASSYSGVDTEAFF.

The CDR3 is CAWSVSGGPGTQYF. CDR3 DNA: TGTGCCTGGAGTGTTAGCGGGGGGCCAGGGACCCAGTACTTC. This rearrangement joins TRBV30 to TRBJ2-5, with 10 positions matching TRBD2. Germline V lookup: CDR1 GTSNPN, CDR2 SVGIG (reference sequence). The length of the CDR3 is 14 residues. V shed 0 bases and J 7 bases; nucleotides not matched to a gene: 5.

This clone was counted only a few times. This chain links TRBV5-1 with TRBJ2-1; TRBD2 matches at 12 bases. Germline CDR1 SGHRS, CDR2 YFSETQ. The trim removed 7 bases at V and 2 bases at J, leaving 10 bases unmatched. CDR3 length equals 17 residues. The CDR3 coding sequence is TGCGCCAGCGGTTCCTCACTAGCGGGGGGACCCTACAATGAGCAGTTCTTC. Encoded protein: CASGSSLAGGPYNEQFF.

This chain links TRBV11-2 with TRBJ1-6; possibly TRBD1 for D (6 bases). Between the trimmed V and J ends, which lost 2 bases and 7 bases, there was a span of 15 bases. The CDR3 has 16 amino acids. Germline CDR1 is SGHAT and CDR2 is FQNNGV. This chain's CDR3 is CASSLSSGTGNSPLHF. DNA for the CDR3: TGTGCCAGCAGCTTAAGTTCGGGAACAGGGAATTCACCCCTCCACTTT.

This clone was counted a few times. Other DNA sequences in the sample encode the same CDR3. The chain uses TRBV4-2 and TRBJ1-2; D is perhaps TRBD1 (5 bases). This CDR3 region has 15 residues. Germline V gene sequence: CDR1 LGHNA, CDR2 YNFKEQ. The ends were cut back, 0 bases at V and 1 base at J, with 9 bases in the middle. In nucleotides, the CDR3 is TGTGCCAGCAGCCAAGATTTGGGGGGTAACTATGGCTACACCTTC. The encoded protein is CASSQDLGGNYGYTF.

The rearrangement uses TRBV7-3 and TRBJ2-1, with 8 nucleotides matching TRBD1. V lost 3 bases, J lost 4 bases, and 5 bases stayed unmatched. Germline V lookup: CDR1 SGHTA, CDR2 FQGTGA. This CDR3 has 15 residues. The CDR3 bases are TGTGCCAGCAGCTTGTGGACAGGGCTATACAATGAGCAGTTCTTC. It translates to CASSLWTGLYNEQFF.

This clone appeared a single time. The genes are TRBV3-1 (or the pseudogene TRBV3-2) and TRBJ2-2, with 9 nucleotides matching TRBD2. The CDR3 has 20 residues. V gave up 0 bases and J gave up 2 bases; unmatched junction bases: 13. Germline CDR1 reads LGHDT; CDR2 reads YNNKEL (reference sequence). Written as DNA, the CDR3 is TGTGCCAGCAGCCAAGACTTGGCGGGGGGGCCCCTATTTAACACCGGGGAGCTGTTTTTT. It is translated as CASSQDLAGGPLFNTGELFF.

The chain joins TRBV2 to TRBJ2-7, with a weak D call TRBD2 (7 bases). The V and J ends lost 6 bases and 3 bases respectively, with 30 bases between them. This CDR3 contains 19 residues. Germline loops: CDR1 SNHLY, CDR2 FYNNEI. Written as DNA, the CDR3 is TGTGCCAGCAGCGCGACTCGGGGGGCTCGAGGATTATTGGACTACGAGCAGTACTTC. This translates into CASSATRGARGLLDYEQYF.

The genes are TRBV18 and TRBJ2-1, with 10 bases identical to TRBD1. With V trimmed by 4 bases and J by 10 bases, 7 bases remained unmatched. Germline-derived CDR1 and CDR2 are KGHSH and LQKENI. The CDR3 loop spans 14 amino acids. This chain's CDR3 is CASSRDRGSGEQFF. The DNA for the CDR3 is TGTGCCAGCTCACGGGACAGGGGATCAGGGGAGCAGTTCTTC. Together with reference TRBV18 and TRBJ2-1, the CDR3 gives the full variable domain: NAGVMQNPRHLVRRRGQEARLRCSPMKGHSHVYWYRQLPEEGLKFMVYLQKENIIDESGMPKERFSAEFPKEGPSILRIQQVVRGDSAAYFCASSRDRGSGEQFFGPGTRLTVL.

The V and J genes are TRBV30 and TRBJ2-1, with 14 bases identical to TRBD2. V dropped 7 bases and J dropped 7; count of bases not matched to a gene: 6. This CDR3 spans 14 amino acids. CDR1 and CDR2 from the germline V gene are GTSNPN and SVGIG (reference sequence). DNA of the CDR3: TGTGCCTTCCGGACTAGCGGGGGGTCTAATGAGCAGTTCTTC. This encodes CAFRTSGGSNEQFF.